Listed here are 10 T cell receptor beta chains from one sample, sequenced in a study of shared clonotypes between healthy human individuals. Measured with immunoSEQ multiplex PCR; TCRdb has only the in-frame clones, and not every one. The sample shows approximately 500,000 clones, around 74% of them seen only once. Sample: PBMCs. Receptors originate from a woman in her 40s in good health. Some clones in this sample may be carry-over from other donors' samples.

The chain recombines TRBV9 with TRBJ2-3; 9 positions agree with TRBD2. After removal of 4 bases from V and 4 bases from J, the junction contained 10 bases not matched to a gene. Germline V gene lookup returns CDR1 SGDLS and CDR2 YYNGEE. The CDR3 has 16 amino acids. As DNA, the CDR3 is TGTGCCAGCAGCCCACCGGCGGGAGGGCCATCAGATACGCAGTATTTT. Protein sequence: CASSPPAGGPSDTQYF.

This clone was seen only a few times. The chain carries TRBV19 and TRBJ1-2; D not resolved. There are 16 residues in the CDR3. The V end was cut by 0 bases, the J end by 3 bases, with 14 bases between. The germline V gene encodes CDR1 LNHDA and CDR2 SQIVND (reference sequence). CDR3 bases: TGTGCCAGTAGTATAGACGAAGCCAAGCCTTACTATGGCTACACCTTC. It encodes CASSIDEAKPYYGYTF.

The gene calls are TRBV28 and TRBJ2-5, with D perhaps TRBD2 (6 bases). CDR3 size: 15 residues. CDR1 and CDR2 (germline): MDHEN, SYDVKM. The V end was cut by 6 bases, the J end by 5 bases, with 19 bases between. CDR3 region: CASSLLAGLGETQYF. CDR3 nucleotide sequence: TGTGCCAGCAGCCTACTCGCGGGGTTGGGGGAGACCCAGTACTTC.

Of note for this clone: Other DNA sequences in this sample translate to the same CDR3. The DNA of the CDR3 is TGCGCCAGCAGCCCTGGACAGGGCTTGAACACTGAAGCTTTCTTT. Protein: CASSPGQGLNTEAFF. This chain links TRBV5-1 with TRBJ1-1; TRBD1 matches 8 bases. Trimming removed 4 bases from V and 0 bases from J; junction bases left unmatched: 5. Germline V gene sequence: CDR1 SGHRS, CDR2 YFSETQ. CDR3 length equals 15 residues.

The chain combines TRBV5-6 with TRBJ2-7, with 9 nucleotides matching TRBD2. This CDR3 contains 15 residues. CDR1 and CDR2 (germline): SGHDT, YYEEEE. Germline trimming cut 4 bases from V and 0 bases from J; bases unmatched to any gene: 5. CDR3 amino acids: CASSLRAGGSYEQYF. The CDR3 nucleotides are TGTGCCAGCAGCCTTCGAGCGGGAGGCTCCTACGAGCAGTACTTC.

The chain employs TRBV11-2 and TRBJ2-2; 10 bases fit TRBD2. This CDR3 comprises 15 residues. The V and J ends lost 5 bases and 6 bases, in that order; junction bases with no gene match: 6. Germline CDR1 and CDR2: SGHAT and FQNNGV. The CDR3 DNA is TGTGCCAGCAGCGTGGGACTAGCGATGGCCGGGGAGCTGTTTTTT. Its protein is CASSVGLAMAGELFF.

This clone has a single count. V is TRBV10-3 and J is TRBJ2-1, with 7 nucleotides matching TRBD2. V was clipped by 6 bases and J by 4 bases; unmatched bases: 18. CDR3 length equals 18 residues. Germline CDR1 is ENHRY and CDR2 is SYGVKD. The CDR3 DNA follows: TGTGCCATCAGCAAGATTGGGGGTGGCGGGAGCGGGTACAATGAGCAGTTCTTC. It is translated as CAISKIGGGGSGYNEQFF.

The table lists this clone with a few counts. In nucleotides, the CDR3 is TGTGCCAGCAGTTCAACAACAGAAAGTGACGAGCAGTACTTC. This codes for CASSSTTESDEQYF. The genes are TRBV6-6 and TRBJ2-7; D is unclear. The germline V gene has CDR1 MNHNY and CDR2 SVGAGI (reference sequence). This CDR3 contains 14 residues. V gave up 4 bases and J gave up 5 bases, with 15 bases separating them.

In DNA, the CDR3 is TGTGCCAGCAGTTACTCGGACTTGGTCGGGGGGCAGTACTTC. This codes for CASSYSDLVGGQYF. The chain carries TRBV6-5 and TRBJ2-7; D is perhaps TRBD2 (6 bases). V was trimmed by 0 bases and J by 9 bases, leaving 15 bases between them. CDR3 length equals 14 residues. CDR1 and CDR2 from the germline V gene are MNHEY and SVGAGI.

This clone was found a few times. The chain carries TRBV2 and TRBJ1-5; D gene uncertain. Trimming shortened V by 4 bases and J by 2 bases, and 9 bases separated the two germline ends. The CDR3 consists of 14 residues. Germline V gene sequence: CDR1 SNHLY, CDR2 FYNNEI. The CDR3: CASSGGLGNQPQHF. The DNA for the CDR3 is TGTGCCAGCAGTGGAGGATTGGGCAATCAGCCCCAGCATTTT.